The clone carrying this TCR beta chain was found a few times. Its antigen is not known. The data derive from a study of cytomegalovirus exposure and HLA in healthy donors. Findings and caveats of the study: The authors considered a cluster of highly shared sequence variants likely to be a sequencing artifact.

This PCR relied on a set of 60 Vbeta primers and 13 Jbeta primers. Only in-frame clones appear in the TCRdb table, and some are missing; sequencing was by immunoSEQ multiplex PCR. In the table there are just over 150,000 clones, approximately 82% of which are singletons. Trimming removed 3 bases from V and 5 bases from J, with 16 bases in between. Germline V CDR1 and CDR2: MNHEY, SMNVEV (reference sequence). The CDR3 spans 15 residues. Input material: PBMCs. The sequence was obtained from a man in his fifties or sixties in good health and CMV-seropositive. The chain is built from TRBV27 and TRBJ2-5, with D perhaps TRBD2 (7 bases). CDR3 coding DNA: TGTGCCAGCAGTTTGGCCCCCGGGGGGCTGGAGACCCAGTACTTC. This encodes CASSLAPGGLETQYF.